This is a list of T cell receptor beta chains from one sample in a study of graft-versus-host responses after intestinal transplantation. No antigen is known for these receptors. The table came from immunoSEQ multiplex PCR; TCRdb's copy has only in-frame clones and leaves some out. The sample shows about 85,000 clones, roughly four fifths of them seen only once. Sequenced here: unstimulated CD4+ T cells sorted from spleen or lymph node cells, sampled before intestinal transplant. Every receptor here comes from a human donor who received an intestinal transplant. Both conserved end residues are part of each CDR3. The order of the fields is clone size, D gene, J gene, V gene, CDR3 DNA, CDR3 protein. A D gene is named only where the DNA matches it firmly. For some rows the clone size is stated as once, few or many, or as a class when expanded; others skip it.

clone_size: .
d_call: .
j_call: TRBJ1-1
v_call: TRBV5-4
cdr3_nt: TGTGCCAGCAAAGGACAGACGAACACTGAAGCTTTCTTT
cdr3_aa: CASKGQTNTEAFF

clone_size: .
d_call: TRBD2
j_call: TRBJ2-7
v_call: TRBV5-4
cdr3_nt: TGTGCCAGCAGCCCAGCGGGAGGGCCCTACGAGCAGTACTTC
cdr3_aa: CASSPAGGPYEQYF

clone_size: .
d_call: .
j_call: TRBJ1-1
v_call: TRBV9
cdr3_nt: TGTGCCAGCAGCCAAACGGGACAGAACACTGAAGCTTTCTTT
cdr3_aa: CASSQTGQNTEAFF

clone_size: .
d_call: TRBD2
j_call: TRBJ2-3
v_call: TRBV5-8
cdr3_nt: TGTGCCAGCAGCACGAGGCGGCTAGCGGTAGATACGCAGTATTTT
cdr3_aa: CASSTRRLAVDTQYF

clone_size: few
d_call: TRBD1
j_call: TRBJ1-2
v_call: TRBV20-1
cdr3_nt: TGCAGTGTCGGACAGGCCGGGGGCTACACCTTC
cdr3_aa: CSVGQAGGYTF

clone_size: .
d_call: TRBD1
j_call: TRBJ1-2
v_call: TRBV7-3
cdr3_nt: TGTGCCAGCAGCTCAGGACAGGGCCATGGCTACACCTTC
cdr3_aa: CASSSGQGHGYTF

clone_size: once
d_call: .
j_call: TRBJ1-3
v_call: TRBV5-5
cdr3_nt: TGTGCCAGCAGCTTTGACGATCGGGGAGGTGGAAACACCATATATTTT
cdr3_aa: CASSFDDRGGGNTIYF

clone_size: .
d_call: .
j_call: TRBJ2-7
v_call: TRBV7-8
cdr3_nt: TGTGCCAGCAGCATAGCCCTCGTCATCGCGGAGGGGGCTAGTGGCGAGCAGTACTTC
cdr3_aa: CASSIALVIAEGASGEQYF

clone_size: .
d_call: .
j_call: TRBJ2-2
v_call: TRBV11-3
cdr3_nt: TGTGCCAGCAGCTTAGATGGGACTGTGGGGGAGCTGTTTTTT
cdr3_aa: CASSLDGTVGELFF

clone_size: .
d_call: TRBD2
j_call: TRBJ2-7
v_call: TRBV28
cdr3_nt: TGTGCCAGCAGTCTGAACTCAGCGGGAGGAGCCTCCGAGCAGTACTTC
cdr3_aa: CASSLNSAGGASEQYF

clone_size: once
d_call: TRBD1
j_call: TRBJ2-1
v_call: TRBV5-1
cdr3_nt: TGCGCCAGCAGCTTGGTGTACAGGGGCCCCTACAATGAGCAGTTCTTC
cdr3_aa: CASSLVYRGPYNEQFF

clone_size: few
d_call: .
j_call: TRBJ2-3
v_call: TRBV5-1
cdr3_nt: TGCGCCAGCAGCTTGGTTCTGGGGAGGGATACGCAGTATTTT
cdr3_aa: CASSLVLGRDTQYF

clone_size: .
d_call: .
j_call: TRBJ2-1
v_call: TRBV5-1
cdr3_nt: TGCGCCAGCAGCTTGGGGCTCAGCTCCTACAATGAGCAGTTCTTC
cdr3_aa: CASSLGLSSYNEQFF

clone_size: .
d_call: .
j_call: TRBJ2-3
v_call: TRBV10-2
cdr3_nt: TGCGCCAGCACCCTGGGCCGTCTCACAGATACGCAGTATTTT
cdr3_aa: CASTLGRLTDTQYF

clone_size: .
d_call: TRBD1
j_call: TRBJ2-1
v_call: TRBV28
cdr3_nt: TGTGCCAGCAGGGGACAGGGAATGTCCTACAATGAGCAGTTCTTC
cdr3_aa: CASRGQGMSYNEQFF

clone_size: .
d_call: TRBD2
j_call: TRBJ2-1
v_call: TRBV28
cdr3_nt: TGTGCCAGCAGTTTATGGGCCTTTAGCGGGAGGAACAATGAGCAGTTCTTC
cdr3_aa: CASSLWAFSGRNNEQFF

clone_size: .
d_call: TRBD2
j_call: TRBJ2-7
v_call: TRBV18
cdr3_nt: TGTGCCAGCTCACCACCGACTAGCGGGAGATTGTACGAGCAGTACTTC
cdr3_aa: CASSPPTSGRLYEQYF

clone_size: .
d_call: .
j_call: TRBJ1-1
v_call: TRBV27
cdr3_nt: TGTGCCAGCAGTTGGGGGGGAACGAACACTGAAGCTTTCTTT
cdr3_aa: CASSWGGTNTEAFF

clone_size: few
d_call: TRBD1
j_call: TRBJ2-7
v_call: TRBV27
cdr3_nt: TGTGCCAGCAGTTTATCGGGACAGCACGAGCAGTACTTC
cdr3_aa: CASSLSGQHEQYF

clone_size: few
d_call: TRBD2
j_call: TRBJ2-5
v_call: TRBV2
cdr3_nt: TGTGCCAGCAGGAGGACTAGCCCGTACCAAGAGACCCAGTACTTC
cdr3_aa: CASRRTSPYQETQYF

clone_size: .
d_call: .
j_call: TRBJ2-1
v_call: TRBV11-2
cdr3_nt: TGTGCCAGCAGCGCCCTGGGGGACACTGAGCAGTTCTTC
cdr3_aa: CASSALGDTEQFF

clone_size: .
d_call: TRBD2
j_call: TRBJ2-2
v_call: TRBV7-2
cdr3_nt: TGTGCCAGCAGCTTTCTGGCGGGGGGGTTCACCGGGGAGCTGTTTTTT
cdr3_aa: CASSFLAGGFTGELFF

clone_size: few
d_call: TRBD2
j_call: TRBJ2-2
v_call: TRBV7-3
cdr3_nt: TGTGCCAGCAGCTTAAATAGCGGGTCATATACCGGGGAGCTGTTTTTT
cdr3_aa: CASSLNSGSYTGELFF

clone_size: .
d_call: .
j_call: TRBJ2-2
v_call: TRBV7-9
cdr3_nt: TGTGCCAGCAGCTTAGCGGAGGCCGGGGAGCTGTTTTTT
cdr3_aa: CASSLAEAGELFF

clone_size: .
d_call: .
j_call: TRBJ1-2
v_call: TRBV5-4
cdr3_nt: TGTGCCAGCAGCATGGACAGTAACTATGGCTACACCTTC
cdr3_aa: CASSMDSNYGYTF

clone_size: .
d_call: .
j_call: TRBJ2-3
v_call: TRBV7-3
cdr3_nt: TGTGCCAGCAGCCCCTGGACAGAAACAGATACGCAGTATTTT
cdr3_aa: CASSPWTETDTQYF

clone_size: .
d_call: .
j_call: TRBJ2-5
v_call: TRBV5-1
cdr3_nt: TGCGCCAGCAGCACCCCAGGGAAGGCGGACCAAGAGACCCAGTACTTC
cdr3_aa: CASSTPGKADQETQYF

clone_size: .
d_call: .
j_call: TRBJ1-1
v_call: TRBV18
cdr3_nt: TGTGCCAGCTCACCCCGTTGGGGAGTGAACACTGAAGCTTTCTTT
cdr3_aa: CASSPRWGVNTEAFF

clone_size: .
d_call: .
j_call: TRBJ2-7
v_call: TRBV11-2
cdr3_nt: TGTGCCAGCAGCCAAACTCGCGGTACGGGGCAGTACTTC
cdr3_aa: CASSQTRGTGQYF

clone_size: few
d_call: .
j_call: TRBJ1-6
v_call: TRBV2
cdr3_nt: TGTGCCAGCAGTGCGGCGGGAGATAATTCACCCCTCCACTTT
cdr3_aa: CASSAAGDNSPLHF

clone_size: .
d_call: .
j_call: TRBJ1-3
v_call: TRBV13
cdr3_nt: TGTGCCAGCAGTAGCAGTTCCTCTGGAAACACCATATATTTT
cdr3_aa: CASSSSSSGNTIYF

clone_size: .
d_call: TRBD1
j_call: TRBJ2-6
v_call: TRBV7-2
cdr3_nt: TGTGCCAGCAGCACAGGGGGCTCTGGGGCCAACGTCCTGACTTTC
cdr3_aa: CASSTGGSGANVLTF

clone_size: .
d_call: TRBD2
j_call: TRBJ2-5
v_call: TRBV9
cdr3_nt: TGTGCCAGCAGCGTAATGGGGACTAGCGGGGAGGAGACCCAGTACTTC
cdr3_aa: CASSVMGTSGEETQYF

clone_size: .
d_call: .
j_call: TRBJ1-3
v_call: TRBV9
cdr3_nt: TGTGCCAGCAGCGCCCTAGGGGGTTCTGGAAACACCATATATTTT
cdr3_aa: CASSALGGSGNTIYF

clone_size: .
d_call: .
j_call: TRBJ1-1
v_call: TRBV7-8
cdr3_nt: TGTGCCAGCAGCTTAGAGTACCCCACGGGGGCTGAAGCTTTCTTT
cdr3_aa: CASSLEYPTGAEAFF

clone_size: few
d_call: .
j_call: TRBJ2-7
v_call: TRBV11-1
cdr3_nt: TGTGCCAGCAGCGCAAATCAGGGGTCCTACGAGCAGTACTTC
cdr3_aa: CASSANQGSYEQYF

clone_size: .
d_call: TRBD1
j_call: TRBJ1-2
v_call: TRBV10-3
cdr3_nt: TGTGCCATCAGCTGGGACAGGAGGGACTATGGCTACACCTTC
cdr3_aa: CAISWDRRDYGYTF

clone_size: .
d_call: TRBD1
j_call: TRBJ2-7
v_call: TRBV7-3
cdr3_nt: TGTGCCAGCAGCTTAACGGGACAGGGTCAAGCGATTGACTTC
cdr3_aa: CASSLTGQGQAIDF

clone_size: .
d_call: TRBD1
j_call: TRBJ1-4
v_call: TRBV5-1
cdr3_nt: TGCGCCAGCAGCCCCGGGACAGGGGACGAAAAACTGTTTTTT
cdr3_aa: CASSPGTGDEKLFF

clone_size: .
d_call: .
j_call: TRBJ1-1
v_call: TRBV28
cdr3_nt: TGTGCCAGCAGTTTTTTCTGGCGGGCAAGTTTCCCTGAAGCTTTCTTT
cdr3_aa: CASSFFWRASFPEAFF

clone_size: .
d_call: .
j_call: TRBJ2-1
v_call: TRBV15
cdr3_nt: TGTGCCACCAGCAGGGCTAGAGGATCAGAGCAGTTCTTC
cdr3_aa: CATSRARGSEQFF

clone_size: .
d_call: TRBD1
j_call: TRBJ2-3
v_call: TRBV2
cdr3_nt: TGTGCCAGCTCACAGGGGGCAATCACAGATACGCAGTATTTT
cdr3_aa: CASSQGAITDTQYF

clone_size: .
d_call: TRBD1
j_call: TRBJ1-2
v_call: TRBV20-1
cdr3_nt: TGCAGTGCTAGCACAGGGGGAGGCTACACCTTC
cdr3_aa: CSASTGGGYTF

clone_size: few
d_call: .
j_call: TRBJ2-7
v_call: TRBV2
cdr3_nt: TGTGCCAGCAGTGTTGGGCTAGCCACCGAGCAGTACTTC
cdr3_aa: CASSVGLATEQYF

clone_size: .
d_call: .
j_call: TRBJ2-7
v_call: TRBV11-2
cdr3_nt: TGTGCCAGCAGCTTAGCACTCGAGCAGTACTTC
cdr3_aa: CASSLALEQYF

clone_size: .
d_call: .
j_call: TRBJ1-1
v_call: TRBV7-9
cdr3_nt: TGTGCCAGCAGCTTAGAGACAAACACTGAAGCTTTCTTT
cdr3_aa: CASSLETNTEAFF

clone_size: .
d_call: TRBD2
j_call: TRBJ2-2
v_call: TRBV5-1
cdr3_nt: TGCGCCAGCAGCTTGGATCCTAGCGGGGGGGCCGGGGAGCTGTTTTTT
cdr3_aa: CASSLDPSGGAGELFF

clone_size: .
d_call: TRBD2
j_call: TRBJ2-2
v_call: TRBV6-6
cdr3_nt: TGTGCCAGCAGTCCTCGGCGGGGGGCCACCGGGGAGCTGTTTTTT
cdr3_aa: CASSPRRGATGELFF

clone_size: .
d_call: .
j_call: TRBJ2-3
v_call: TRBV5-1
cdr3_nt: TGCGCCAGCAGCGCTCAGGGGCGGACAGATACGCAGTATTTT
cdr3_aa: CASSAQGRTDTQYF

clone_size: .
d_call: .
j_call: TRBJ2-5
v_call: TRBV6-6
cdr3_nt: TGTGCCAGCAGTTCCGACAGGGAGACCCAGTACTTC
cdr3_aa: CASSSDRETQYF